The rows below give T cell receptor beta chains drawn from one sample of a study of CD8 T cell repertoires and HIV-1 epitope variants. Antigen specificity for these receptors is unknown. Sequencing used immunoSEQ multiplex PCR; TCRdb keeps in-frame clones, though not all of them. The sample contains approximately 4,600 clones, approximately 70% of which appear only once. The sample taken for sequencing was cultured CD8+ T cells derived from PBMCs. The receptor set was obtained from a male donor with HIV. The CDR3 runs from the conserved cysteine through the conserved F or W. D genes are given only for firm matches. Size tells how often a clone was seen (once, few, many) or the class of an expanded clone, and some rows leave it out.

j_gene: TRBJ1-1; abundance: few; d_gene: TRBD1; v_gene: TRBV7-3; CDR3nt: TGTGCCAGCCGGGTGACAGGGGTGACGTCCAACACTGAAGCTTTCTTT; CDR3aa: CASRVTGVTSNTEAFF
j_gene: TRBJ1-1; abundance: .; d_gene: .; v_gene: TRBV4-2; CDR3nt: TGTGCCAGCAGCCACGGACAGAACACTGAAGCTTTCTTT; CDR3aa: CASSHGQNTEAFF
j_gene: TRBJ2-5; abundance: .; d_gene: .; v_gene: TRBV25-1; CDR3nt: TGTGCCAGCAGTGAGACCGTGAAGGGCGAGACCCAGTACTTC; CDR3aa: CASSETVKGETQYF
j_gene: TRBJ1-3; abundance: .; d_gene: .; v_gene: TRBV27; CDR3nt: TGTGCCAGCAGTTCCGTCATGAGCTCTGGAAACACCATATATTTT; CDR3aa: CASSSVMSSGNTIYF
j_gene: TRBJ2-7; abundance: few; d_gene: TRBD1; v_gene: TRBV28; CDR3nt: TGTGCCAGCAGTCAAACCGGGACAGACCTCTACGAGCAGTACTTC; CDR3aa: CASSQTGTDLYEQYF
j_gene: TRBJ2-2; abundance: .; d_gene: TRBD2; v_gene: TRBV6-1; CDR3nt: TGTGCCACCTCTAGCGGGGTGAACACCGGGGAGCTGTTTTTT; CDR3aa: CATSSGVNTGELFF
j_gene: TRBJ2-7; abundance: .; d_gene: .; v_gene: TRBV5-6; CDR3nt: TGTGCCAGCAGCTTGATGGGGGAATTGCTCTACGAGCAGTACTTC; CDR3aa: CASSLMGELLYEQYF
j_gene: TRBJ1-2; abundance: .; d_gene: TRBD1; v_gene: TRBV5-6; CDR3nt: TGTGCCAGCAGCTTGGGGGACAGCGTTTGGGGCTACACCTTC; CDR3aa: CASSLGDSVWGYTF
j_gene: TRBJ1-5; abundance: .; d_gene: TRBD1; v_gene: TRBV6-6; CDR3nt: TGTGCCAGCAGTTACTCGCGACAGGGTAATGAGCCCCAGCATTTT; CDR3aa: CASSYSRQGNEPQHF
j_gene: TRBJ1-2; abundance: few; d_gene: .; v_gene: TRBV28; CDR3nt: TGTGCCAGCAGTTTATTGGAGGGAGACTATGGCTACACCTTC; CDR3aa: CASSLLEGDYGYTF
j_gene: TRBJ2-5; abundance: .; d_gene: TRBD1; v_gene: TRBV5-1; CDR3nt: TGCGCCAGCAGTTCGCTCCCGACAGGGGTAGAGACCCAGTACTTC; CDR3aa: CASSSLPTGVETQYF